This record concerns one TCR beta chain sequence. The assay was immunoSEQ multiplex PCR, and TCRdb's table has in-frame clones only and misses some. The sample holds 250,000 to 300,000 clones; roughly four fifths are singletons and the top ten take roughly 14%. These data originate in a study of control samples from healthy donors and cancer patients. The receptor comes from a woman between 55 and 75 years old with lung cancer. Sequencing was done on a sample of PBMCs.

CDR3 sequence (DNA): TGTGCCAGCAGCTTTACGGTGGGTGAGCAGTTCTTC. Its protein is CASSFTVGEQFF. This rearrangement joins TRBV7-2 to TRBJ2-1; the D is unclear. Trimming took 3 bases from V and 9 from J, leaving 9 bases between them. There are 12 residues in the CDR3. Germline V gene sequence: CDR1 SGHTA, CDR2 FQGNSA.